Below are 7 T cell receptor beta chains sequenced from a single sample in a study of CD8+ T cells in alopecia areata. Reverse transcribed after extraction, RNA yielded cDNA as the sequencing template. Generated by immunoSEQ multiplex PCR, the TCRdb table keeps only in-frame clones and is missing some. The data show about 200,000 clones, with more than 50% seen just once and roughly 5.3% held by the top ten. Input material: CD8+ T cells sorted from blood. These receptors were taken from a human donor in good health.

This rearrangement joins TRBV5-4 to TRBJ2-5, with D maybe TRBD2 (5 bases). Per the germline V gene, CDR1 is SGHNT and CDR2 is YYREEE (reference sequence). This CDR3 spans 13 amino acids. V gave up 0 bases and J gave up 5 bases, with 8 bases separating them. The chain's CDR3 is CASSLAWEETQYF. The CDR3, as DNA: TGTGCCAGCAGCTTGGCCTGGGAGGAGACCCAGTACTTC.

J is TRBJ2-7 and V is TRBV27; 7 positions match TRBD1. CDR1 and CDR2 (germline): MNHEY, SMNVEV (reference sequence). The J segment lost 0 bases and the V segment lost 6 bases, leaving 5 bases of the junction unmatched. The CDR3 covers 14 residues. The CDR3 DNA is TGTGCCAGCAGCTTGACAGGGAACTCCTACGAGCAGTACTTC. Amino acid sequence: CASSLTGNSYEQYF.

The chain employs TRBV29-1 and TRBJ2-7; D could derive from TRBD1 or TRBD2 (5 bases each). The germline V and J ends were trimmed by 4 bases and 7 bases, with 11 bases remaining between them. The germline V gene has CDR1 SQVTM and CDR2 ANQGSEA. This CDR3 has 11 amino acids. CDR3 DNA: TGCAGCGTTGTCCGGGACCGAGAGCAGTACTTC. Translating it yields CSVVRDREQYF.

The chain is built from TRBV27 and TRBJ1-6; 8 bases map to TRBD1. Germline values: CDR1 MNHEY, CDR2 SMNVEV (reference sequence). Trimming took 2 bases from V and 9 from J; bases not matched to a gene: 3. The CDR3 runs 14 residues. CDR3 DNA: TGTGCCAGCAGTTTAGCAGGGGGCGGTTCACCCCTCCACTTT. Translating gives CASSLAGGGSPLHF.

The genes are TRBV28 and TRBJ2-5, with 12 bases that match TRBD2. Germline V gene sequence: CDR1 MDHEN, CDR2 SYDVKM. This CDR3 is 17 amino acids long. V trimming: 4 bases; J trimming: 5 bases; junction bases outside the gene matches: 11. DNA for the CDR3: TGTGCCAGCAGTTCCCGGACTAGCGGGGCCAACGGGGAGACCCAGTACTTC. It is translated as CASSSRTSGANGETQYF.

Only a few counts were recorded for this clone. The V and J genes are TRBV4-1 and TRBJ1-6, with a weak D call TRBD1 (5 bases). With 4 bases removed from V and 16 bases from J, the gap between germline ends came to 14 bases. The CDR3 length is 12 residues. Germline V gives CDR1 MGHRA, CDR2 YSYEKL. The CDR3 loop reads CASSPWAGHLHF. The CDR3, as DNA: TGCGCCAGCAGCCCTTGGGCGGGGCATCTCCACTTT.

The sample holds a few counts of this clone. V and J are TRBV13 and TRBJ1-2; maybe TRBD1 (5 bases). The CDR3 runs 16 residues. Trimming pared 1 base from V and 4 bases from J, leaving 16 bases between. CDR1 and CDR2 (germline): PRHDT, FYEKMQ (reference sequence). The CDR3, as DNA: TGTGCCAGCAGCTTAGCGACAGCCGAAACCTCCTATGGCTACACCTTC. Translated, it gives CASSLATAETSYGYTF.